These 18 T cell receptor beta chains share one sample of origin, sequenced in a study of T cells in Graves' hyperthyroidism and ophthalmopathy. The investigators amplified TCR beta CDR3 regions from RNA transcripts. Using the HTBI primer set, a first-round RT-PCR was run on the TCR CDR3. TCRdb re-analysed the multiplex PCR reads in MiXCR, keeping a single row per CDR3 protein. The repertoire holds nearly 250,000 distinct CDR3 sequences, with roughly 22% as singletons. The sample taken for sequencing was blood. The source is a woman between 40 and 50 years old with Graves' ophthalmopathy.

This clonotype was detected many times. The chain employs TRBV6-1 and TRBJ1-1, with 7 bases identical to TRBD1. Germline CDR1 and CDR2: MNHNS and SASEGT. The CDR3 sequence is 12 residues long. V was pared by 6 bases and J by 10 bases, with 8 bases of the junction left unmatched. CDR3 region: CASSLGKGAAFF. The CDR3 DNA is TGTGCCAGCAGCCTCGGGAAGGGGGCAGCTTTCTTT.

This clonotype was seen many times. The gene calls are TRBV28 and TRBJ2-5; perhaps TRBD2 as D (6 bases). Germline CDR1 and CDR2: MDHEN and SYDVKM. The V gene lost 3 bases and the J gene lost 0 bases, with 8 bases spanning the gap. The CDR3 is 14 residues long. The CDR3 spells CASSLAGYQETQYF. The DNA for the CDR3 is TGTGCCAGCAGTTTGGCGGGGTACCAAGAGACCCAGTACTTC.

DNA of the CDR3: TGCGCCAGCAGCTTGGGAGTGGGGGCTCTGGGCGAAGCTTTCTTT. Translated: CASSLGVGALGEAFF. The chain uses TRBV5-1 and TRBJ1-1; D is possibly TRBD1 (6 bases). Trimming shortened V by 0 bases and J by 8 bases, and 17 bases separated the two germline ends. Per the germline V gene, CDR1 is SGHRS and CDR2 is YFSETQ. The CDR3 has 15 residues.

This clonotype was recorded a few times. The V gene is TRBV12-3 or TRBV12-4, the J gene TRBJ2-7; D gene ambiguous. This CDR3 has 13 residues. V lost 1 base to trimming and J lost 5 bases, with 9 bases between them. The CDR3: CASSLENQNEQYF. DNA for the CDR3: TGTGCCAGCAGTTTAGAGAACCAAAACGAGCAGTACTTC.

This clonotype was recorded many times. The J gene is TRBJ2-7, the V gene TRBV28; D may correspond to TRBD1 or TRBD2 (5 bases each). Germline V gene sequence: CDR1 MDHEN, CDR2 SYDVKM. The V end lost 5 bases, the J end lost 11 bases, and 16 bases lay between the germline ends. The CDR3 has 12 amino acids. The CDR3 spells CASSTDPGREYF. CDR3 nucleotides: TGTGCCAGCAGTACGGACCCGGGACGGGAGTACTTC.

This clonotype occurred many times. The chain has TRBV15 and TRBJ2-5; D ambiguous. Germline V gene data show CDR1 as LNHNV and CDR2 as YYDKDF (reference sequence). Deletions cut 3 bases from V and 2 bases from J, with 4 bases between. This CDR3 has 12 amino acids. CDR3 DNA sequence: TGTGCCACCAGCAGGCCACAAGAGACCCAGTACTTC. Amino acids: CATSRPQETQYF.

Ten or more counts support this clonotype. V is TRBV6-4 and J is TRBJ1-6; no clear D. The CDR3 covers 15 residues. In germline, CDR1 is MRHNA, CDR2 SNTAGT. Trimming took off 2 bases at V and 9 bases at J, with 14 bases between the two ends. The DNA of the CDR3 is TGTGCCAGCAGTGACACAGACGCTAGATCTTCACCCCTCCACTTT. Amino acids: CASSDTDARSSPLHF.

This clonotype was picked up many times. Written as DNA, the CDR3 is TGTGCCAGCATCCCGGCAAGCGGACCCTACGAGCAGTACTTC. Its translation: CASIPASGPYEQYF. The V call is TRBV7-9, the J call TRBJ2-7, with D possibly matching TRBD2 (5 bases). V was clipped by 7 bases and J by 2 bases, with 15 bases between them. The germline V gene encodes CDR1 SEHNR and CDR2 FQNEAQ (reference sequence). The CDR3 is 14 amino acids.

This chain links TRBV28 with TRBJ1-1, with D perhaps TRBD1 (5 bases). The length of the CDR3 is 11 residues. Between the trimmed V and J ends, which lost 6 bases and 4 bases, there was a span of 6 bases. CDR1 and CDR2 from the germline V gene are MDHEN and SYDVKM. DNA for the CDR3: TGTGCCAGCAGCAGGGTCACTGAAGCTTTCTTT. It encodes CASSRVTEAFF. The full variable domain, in which reference TRBV28 and TRBJ1-1 provide the parts outside the CDR3, is DVKVTQSSRYLVKRTGEKVFLECVQDMDHENMFWYRQDPGLGLRLIYFSYDVKMKEKGDIPEGYSVSREKKERFSLILESASTNQTSMYLCASSRVTEAFFGQGTRLTVV.

This clonotype has at least ten counts. The V call is TRBV28, the J call TRBJ2-7; D call uncertain. V lost 6 bases and J 4 bases, leaving 16 bases between the germline ends. The CDR3 is 14 amino acids. The germline gives CDR1 MDHEN, CDR2 SYDVKM. The CDR3 spells CASSHPTRWYEQYF. The CDR3 DNA reads TGTGCCAGCAGCCATCCAACAAGATGGTACGAGCAGTACTTC.

The CDR3 sequence is CSARILHGYTF. The CDR3 coding sequence is TGCAGTGCTAGGATTTTACATGGCTACACCTTC. The chain is built from TRBV20-1 and TRBJ1-2; D call uncertain. V was shortened by 3 bases and J by 6 bases, with 8 bases between the two germline ends. The CDR3 runs 11 residues. Germline V gene sequence: CDR1 DFQATT, CDR2 SNEGSKA (reference sequence).

Many counts were recorded for this clonotype. Written as DNA, the CDR3 is TGTGCCAGCAGGTACTCATCCACAGGGAGGAACTATGGCTACACCTTC. Amino acid sequence: CASRYSSTGRNYGYTF. This chain uses TRBV28 with TRBJ1-2, with D possibly TRBD1 on 6 matching bases. CDR3 size: 16 residues. Germline CDR1 MDHEN, CDR2 SYDVKM. The germline V and J ends were trimmed by 6 bases and 2 bases, with 19 bases remaining between them.

This clonotype came up many times. The chain is built from TRBV28 and TRBJ1-3, with no clear D. The CDR3 runs to 14 residues. Germline V lookup: CDR1 MDHEN, CDR2 SYDVKM. V was shortened by 2 bases and J by 5 bases, with 10 bases between the two germline ends. For the CDR3, the DNA is TGTGCCAGCAGTTTAAAGGGTTCCCGAAACACCATATATTTT. Protein sequence: CASSLKGSRNTIYF.

This clonotype was detected many times. The V and J genes are TRBV28 and TRBJ2-7; either TRBD1 or TRBD2 may fit D (5 bases each). V lost 7 bases and J lost 2, with 18 bases in between. The CDR3 consists of 15 residues. Germline CDR1 MDHEN, CDR2 SYDVKM. As DNA, the CDR3 is TGTGCCAGCAAAGACCCCGGGACGTTGACCTACGAGCAGTACTTC. It encodes CASKDPGTLTYEQYF.

This clonotype was observed many times. This sequence joins TRBV5-1 and TRBJ2-7; 10 bases map to TRBD2. Trimming cost V 3 bases and J 0 bases; bases outside gene matches: 12. Germline CDR1 SGHRS, CDR2 YFSETQ. The length of the CDR3 is 18 residues. The CDR3 loop is CASSSTGTSEHFSYEQYF. Here the CDR3 DNA reads TGCGCCAGCAGCTCCACCGGGACTAGCGAACACTTCTCCTACGAGCAGTACTTC.

The chain carries TRBV29-1 and TRBJ2-5; no reliable D call. Trimming cost V 2 bases and J 5 bases, with 6 bases left between them. The CDR3 is made up of 11 amino acids. CDR1 is SQVTM and CDR2 is ANQGSEA in the germline V gene. The CDR3 sequence: CSVELLETQYF. CDR3 bases: TGCAGCGTTGAATTATTGGAGACCCAGTACTTC.

This clonotype came up many times. Just one base apart from a much larger clone, this may be a read error. The chain combines TRBV7-7 with TRBJ2-7; D remains ambiguous. The germline CDR1 and CDR2 sequences are SSHAT and FNYEAQ (reference sequence). CDR3 length equals 13 residues. The CDR3 protein is CASSFTVGHEQYF. In DNA form, the CDR3 reads TGTGCTAGCAGCTTTACGGTCGGGCACGAGCAGTACTTC.

In its sample, this clonotype was seen many times. The J gene is TRBJ2-7, the V gene TRBV2, with no clear D. The CDR3 is 11 residues long. V was clipped by 6 bases and J by 2 bases, with 5 bases between them. Germline V gene sequence: CDR1 SNHLY, CDR2 FYNNEI. In nucleotides, the CDR3 is TGTGCCAGCAGCGTGACCTACGAGCAGTACTTC. This sequence encodes CASSVTYEQYF.